This T cell receptor beta chain comes out of a study of Ad26.COV2.S vaccination and SARS-CoV-2 variants. Study-level results: Spike-specific TCR breadth in vaccine recipients exceeded that seen in placebo recipients. Post-vaccination breadth of spike-specific CD8+ and CD4+ T cell responses was reportedly substantial. It was found that vaccine and placebo recipients had similar non-spike TCR breadth.

Described treatment: roughly 19 received Ad26.COV2.S at low or high dose, single or two shots; roughly five received placebo; per-sample allocation not given. Samples were taken on day 63 after the first vaccine or placebo injection. Note on this clone: Its matching antigen is unknown.

Per the germline V gene, CDR1 is LNHNV and CDR2 is YYDKDF (reference sequence). CDR3 length equals 14 residues. Deletions cut 3 bases from V and 7 bases from J, with 12 bases between. The data were produced by immunoSEQ multiplex PCR, yet TCRdb's version contains in-frame clones alone and is incomplete. The sample consists of approximately 480,000 clones, about 83% of them appearing once. The receptor was isolated from a person between 18 and 65 years old who received the Ad26.COV2.S COVID-19 vaccine or a placebo. Specimen: peripheral blood, collected in a trial of Ad26.COV2.S vaccine versus placebo. The V call is TRBV15, the J call TRBJ2-2; D remains unclear. In DNA form, the CDR3 reads TGTGCCACCAGCAGCCTCGCGTTGGGCGGGGAGCTGTTTTTT. Its translation is CATSSLALGGELFF.